This entry lists 19 T cell receptor beta chains sequenced from one sample in a study of T cell responses to AZD1222 COVID-19 vaccine. The protocol was immunoSEQ multiplex PCR, while the TCRdb copy is restricted to in-frame clones and leaves out a portion. Of roughly 83,000 clones in the sample, more than 75% were seen once. Sample: peripheral blood, taken on day 0 of AZD1222 vaccination. These TCRs come from an adult in good health.

The chain links TRBV2 to TRBJ2-3; the D gene is possibly TRBD1 (6 bases). The length of the CDR3 is 13 residues. Trimming cost V 7 bases and J 4 bases, with 12 bases left between them. CDR1 SNHLY and CDR2 FYNNEI come from the germline V gene. The CDR3 protein is CASISGAADTQYF. CDR3 DNA sequence: TGTGCCAGCATCTCAGGGGCGGCAGATACGCAGTATTTT.

The V call is TRBV6-5, the J call TRBJ2-1, with D possibly matching TRBD2 (5 bases). Trimming removed 2 bases from V and 8 bases from J, with 19 bases in between. The CDR3 is 16 amino acids. Germline loops: CDR1 MNHEY, CDR2 SVGAGI. The CDR3 loop is CASSYATGESLDEQFF. The CDR3 bases are TGTGCCAGCAGTTACGCGACCGGGGAGAGCCTGGATGAGCAGTTCTTC.

The chain recombines TRBV27 with TRBJ1-1; no reliable D call. V lost 5 bases and J lost 4, with 17 bases in between. CDR1 is MNHEY, CDR2 SMNVEV, per germline (reference sequence). The CDR3 contains 15 residues. CDR3 in amino acids: CASSRNRQLFTEAFF. The CDR3 DNA reads as TGTGCCAGCAGTAGGAACCGGCAGTTATTCACTGAAGCTTTCTTT.

There are a few counts of this clone. J is TRBJ1-3 and V is TRBV19; D is possibly TRBD1 (5 bases). Trimming pared 6 bases from V and 2 bases from J, leaving 11 bases between. The CDR3 is 14 residues long. In germline, CDR1 is LNHDA, CDR2 SQIVND (reference sequence). The CDR3 is CASRSPGTGNTIYF. CDR3 DNA sequence: TGTGCCAGTAGATCCCCAGGGACTGGAAACACCATATATTTT.

V usage is TRBV5-6 and J usage is TRBJ1-5; D is undetermined. The CDR3 has 15 amino acids. CDR1 and CDR2 from the germline V gene are SGHDT and YYEEEE. Trimming pared 1 base from V and 1 base from J, leaving 9 bases between. CDR3 amino acids: CASSLFGRSNQPQHF. The CDR3 DNA is TGTGCCAGCAGCTTGTTCGGGAGAAGCAATCAGCCCCAGCATTTT.

The chain combines TRBV11-2 with TRBJ1-4; the match to TRBD1 covers 7 bases. This CDR3 spans 15 amino acids. V lost 4 bases to trimming and J lost 2 bases; unmatched junction nucleotides: 4. Germline V gene lookup returns CDR1 SGHAT and CDR2 FQNNGV. CDR3 loop: CASSSRGFTNEKLFF. The CDR3 DNA follows: TGTGCCAGCAGCTCCAGGGGGTTCACTAATGAAAAACTGTTTTTT.

The chain combines TRBV4-3 with TRBJ2-1, with D hard to call. Germline V gene sequence: CDR1 LGHNA, CDR2 YSLEER. CDR3 size: 15 residues. The ends were cut back, 2 bases at V and 2 bases at J, with 10 bases in the middle. CDR3 in amino acids: CASSQLTGPYNEQFF. In nucleotides, the CDR3 is TGCGCCAGCAGCCAACTCACCGGGCCCTACAATGAGCAGTTCTTC.

This rearrangement joins TRBV6-2 or TRBV6-3 to TRBJ2-1, with 10 bases lining up with TRBD2. The CDR3 contains 14 residues. Germline-derived CDR1 and CDR2 are MNHEY and SVGEGT. The trim removed 4 bases at V and 7 bases at J, leaving 4 bases unmatched. CDR3 sequence: CASSSKAGGNEQFF. The CDR3 DNA sequence: TGTGCCAGCAGTTCTAAAGCGGGGGGGAATGAGCAGTTCTTC.

The chain employs TRBV18 and TRBJ2-5; tentative D call: TRBD2 (6 bases). This CDR3 has 13 amino acids. V lost 5 bases and J 0 bases, leaving 7 bases between the germline ends. Germline-derived CDR1 and CDR2 are KGHSH and LQKENI. The CDR3 here is CASSREDQETQYF. In DNA, the CDR3 is TGTGCCAGCTCAAGGGAGGACCAAGAGACCCAGTACTTC.

The V gene is TRBV7-9, the J gene TRBJ2-7, with D possibly TRBD1 on 6 matching bases. CDR3 length: 14 residues. V was cut by 5 bases and J by 9 bases, with 20 bases left in between. Germline CDR1 reads SEHNR; CDR2 reads FQNEAQ (reference sequence). The CDR3 spells CASSPTSGVSGQYF. The CDR3 coding sequence is TGTGCCAGCAGCCCTACTTCAGGGGTCTCGGGGCAGTACTTC. Full variable domain (outside the CDR3, taken from reference TRBV7-9 and TRBJ2-7): DTGVSQNPRHKITKRGQNVTFRCDPISEHNRLYWYRQTLGQGPEFLTYFQNEAQLEKSRLLSDRFSAERPKGSFSTLEIQRTEQGDSAMYLCASSPTSGVSGQYFGPGTRLTVT.

J is TRBJ2-7 and V is TRBV19; 10 nucleotides agree with TRBD2. The trim removed 3 bases at V and 6 bases at J, leaving 8 bases unmatched. Germline V gene lookup returns CDR1 LNHDA and CDR2 SQIVND (reference sequence). This CDR3 has 15 amino acids. As DNA, the CDR3 is TGTGCCAGTAGTATTTCTTCGGGACTAGCGTTCGAGCAGTACTTC. Residues: CASSISSGLAFEQYF.

The chain links TRBV23-1 to TRBJ1-3, with no clear D. TRBV23-1 is reported as an ORF; its role is uncertain. This CDR3 comprises 19 residues. Trimming stripped 6 bases from V and 0 bases from J, with 24 bases between. The chain's CDR3 is CASSHRRGDMRPSGNTIYF. CDR3 nucleotides: TGCGCCAGCAGCCACCGCCGAGGAGATATGCGGCCCTCTGGAAACACCATATATTTT.

The V gene is TRBV7-3, the J gene TRBJ2-3, with unresolved D. V was trimmed by 4 bases and J by 0 bases, leaving 5 bases between them. This CDR3 is 13 amino acids long. CDR1 is SGHTA, CDR2 FQGTGA, per germline. CDR3 in DNA: TGTGCCAGCAGCTCACAGAGCACAGATACGCAGTATTTT. It codes for CASSSQSTDTQYF.

CDR3 protein: CASSLGRNYGYTF. Here the CDR3 DNA reads TGTGCCAGCAGCTTGGGCAGGAACTATGGCTACACCTTC. The J gene is TRBJ1-2, the V gene TRBV7-2; D is undetermined. Per the germline V gene, CDR1 is SGHTA and CDR2 is FQGNSA. The V end was cut by 3 bases, the J end by 2 bases, with 7 bases between. This CDR3 is 13 amino acids long.

The V and J genes are TRBV6-1 and TRBJ1-5, with D perhaps TRBD1 (6 bases). Germline V CDR1 and CDR2: MNHNS, SASEGT. The CDR3 runs 18 residues. V lost 4 bases, J lost 1 base, and 20 bases lay in between. CDR3 DNA sequence: TGTGCCAGCAGTGGCGGGGCGGGGGGCGCGGCAAGCAATCAGCCCCAGCATTTT. This gives the protein CASSGGAGGAASNQPQHF.

This chain uses TRBV27 with TRBJ2-1; the D gene is possibly TRBD2 (5 bases). Trimming shortened V by 2 bases and J by 3 bases, and 11 bases separated the two germline ends. The CDR3 is 15 residues long. Germline assignment: CDR1 MNHEY and CDR2 SMNVEV (reference sequence). The CDR3 DNA reads as TGTGCCAGCAGTTTAAGCGGACCGTTCTACAATGAGCAGTTCTTC. This translates into CASSLSGPFYNEQFF.

V gene TRBV30 combines with J gene TRBJ2-3; 9 bases line up with TRBD1. V was clipped by 5 bases and J by 9 bases; unmatched bases: 9. This CDR3 is 13 amino acids long. The germline CDR1 and CDR2 sequences are GTSNPN and SVGIG (reference sequence). This CDR3 reads CAWGTGNPDTQYF. For the CDR3, the DNA is TGTGCCTGGGGGACAGGGAATCCTGACACGCAGTATTTT.

The V gene is TRBV18, the J gene TRBJ2-7; 7 bases agree with TRBD1. Losses at the gene ends were 3 bases for V and 0 bases for J; bases not matched to a gene: 8. This CDR3 contains 16 residues. Germline values: CDR1 KGHSH, CDR2 LQKENI. The CDR3: CASSPDHRDSSYEQYF. The CDR3 DNA reads TGTGCCAGCTCACCTGATCACCGGGACAGCTCCTACGAGCAGTACTTC.

This clone was seen more than once but under ten times. The chain has TRBV19 and TRBJ1-2; the match to TRBD1 covers 7 bases. This CDR3 comprises 13 residues. V lost 4 bases to trimming and J lost 3 bases; unmatched junction nucleotides: 2. Germline values: CDR1 LNHDA, CDR2 SQIVND (reference sequence). CDR3 residues: CASSRQGYYGYTF. CDR3 coding DNA: TGTGCCAGTAGTAGACAGGGTTACTATGGCTACACCTTC.